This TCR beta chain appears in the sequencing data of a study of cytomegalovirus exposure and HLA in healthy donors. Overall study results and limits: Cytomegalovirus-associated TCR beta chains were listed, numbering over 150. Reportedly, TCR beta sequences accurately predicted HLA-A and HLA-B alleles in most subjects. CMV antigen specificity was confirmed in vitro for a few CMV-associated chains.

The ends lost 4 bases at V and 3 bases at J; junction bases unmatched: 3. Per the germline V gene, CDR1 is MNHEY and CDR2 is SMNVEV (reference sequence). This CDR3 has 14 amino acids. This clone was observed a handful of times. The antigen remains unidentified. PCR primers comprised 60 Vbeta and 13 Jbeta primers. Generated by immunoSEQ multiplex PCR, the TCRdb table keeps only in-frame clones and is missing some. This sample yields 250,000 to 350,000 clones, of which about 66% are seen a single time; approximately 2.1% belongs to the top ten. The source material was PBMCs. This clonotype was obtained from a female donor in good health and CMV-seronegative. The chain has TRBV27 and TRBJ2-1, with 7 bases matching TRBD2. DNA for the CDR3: TGTGCCAGCAGTTCGCCTAGCGGCTACAATGAGCAGTTCTTC. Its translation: CASSSPSGYNEQFF.